Listed below are T cell receptor beta chains from one sample, sequenced in a study of T-cell reconstitution after alpha-beta-depleted transplantation in children. TCRdb independently ran MiXCR on the PCR reads; one entry per CDR3 protein. Counted here are about 92,000 distinct CDR3 sequences, over 9% occurring once; the ten biggest clones make up approximately 13%. The sample was PBMCs from the stem cell graft donor, taken from the stem cell graft. All receptors come from a human donor who donated a stem cell graft to a child with inherited bone marrow failure. Each CDR3 is given with its conserved first and last residue. D genes are given only for firm matches. Size tells how often a clone was seen (once, few, many) or the class of an expanded clone, and some rows leave it out.

j_call cdr3_length d_call clone_size v_call cdr3_nt cdr3_aa
TRBJ2-2 15 TRBD2 many TRBV7-2 TGTGCCAGCAGCCACAGCGGGAGAAACACCGGGGAGCTGTTTTTT CASSHSGRNTGELFF
TRBJ1-2 14 NA many TRBV7-2 TGTGCCAGCAGTTTACAGCGAGCTAACTATGGCTACACCTTC CASSLQRANYGYTF
TRBJ2-3 15 NA many TRBV4-3 TGCGCCAGCAGCCAAGATTCGCGCAGCACAGATACGCAGTATTTT CASSQDSRSTDTQYF
TRBJ1-2 14 NA many TRBV5-1 TGCGCCAGCAGCTTGGTTGGGGGCTCGGGTGGCTACACCTTC CASSLVGGSGGYTF
TRBJ2-2 15 TRBD2 many TRBV7-8 TGTGCCAGCAGCACAGGACTAGCGGGGACCGGGGAGCTGTTTTTT CASSTGLAGTGELFF
TRBJ2-3 14 NA many TRBV7-9 TGTGCCAGCAGCTTAATAGGTAGCACAGATACGCAGTATTTT CASSLIGSTDTQYF
TRBJ1-6 13 NA many TRBV7-2 TGTGCCAGCAGCTTAGAGGGGGAGTCACCCCTCCACTTT CASSLEGESPLHF
TRBJ1-5 14 NA many TRBV15 TGTGCCACCAGCAGAGATGGGGCCAATCAGCCCCAGCATTTT CATSRDGANQPQHF
TRBJ2-5 15 TRBD2 many TRBV7-9 TGTGCCAGCAGCTTAGAAACTAGCGGAAAAGAGACCCAGTACTTC CASSLETSGKETQYF
TRBJ1-1 13 NA many TRBV10-3 TGTGCCATCAGTGTGATCCCGAACACTGAAGCTTTCTTT CAISVIPNTEAFF
TRBJ1-2 11 NA many TRBV5-1 TGCGCCTCCGGGTACGACTATGGCTACACCTTC CASGYDYGYTF
TRBJ2-7 11 NA many TRBV5-5 TGTGCCAGCAGCTTGGACTACGAGCAGTACTTC CASSLDYEQYF
TRBJ2-2 13 TRBD2 many TRBV7-3 TGTGCCAGCACCCCGGGGGGCACCGGGGAGCTGTTTTTT CASTPGGTGELFF
TRBJ2-1 16 TRBD2 NA TRBV6-5 TGTGCCAGCAGTTACCGTCAGCGGGGGGGCGTCGATGAGCAGTTCTTC CASSYRQRGGVDEQFF
TRBJ2-7 14 TRBD2 many TRBV6-1 TGTGCCAGCAGTGAATTGAGCGGGATGGACGAGCAGTACTTC CASSELSGMDEQYF
TRBJ1-2 12 NA many TRBV12-3/TRBV12-4 TGTGCCAGCAGTTTAGTGGGAATTGGCTACACCTTC CASSLVGIGYTF
TRBJ1-2 13 NA many TRBV12-3/TRBV12-4 TGTGCCAGCAGTTCAGGTATTCACTATGGCTACACCTTC CASSSGIHYGYTF
TRBJ2-6 16 TRBD1 many TRBV9 TGTGCCAGCAGCGAGGTGACAGGGGCTGGGGCCAACGTCCTGACTTTC CASSEVTGAGANVLTF
TRBJ1-5 16 NA few TRBV5-1 TGCGCCAGCAGCTTGGGCCCAGTCGGGGGCAATCAGCCCCAGCATTTT CASSLGPVGGNQPQHF
TRBJ1-6 16 TRBD1 many TRBV7-8 TGTGCCAGCAGCGTGGGGACAGGGCCCGGGGACTCACCCCTCCACTTT CASSVGTGPGDSPLHF
TRBJ1-6 14 NA many TRBV18 TGTGCCAGCTCACCCCCGGGACCTTATTTAGCCCTCCACTTT CASSPPGPYLALHF
TRBJ2-2 15 NA many TRBV5-1 TGCGCCAGCAGCTTGGAGGGCAGGGACACCGGGGAGCTGTTTTTT CASSLEGRDTGELFF
TRBJ2-3 11 NA many TRBV28 TGTGCCAGCAGTCCCAGAGATACGCAGTATTTT CASSPRDTQYF
TRBJ2-2 15 NA NA TRBV7-9 TGTGCCAGCAGCTTAAACGGCCCGAACACCGGGGAGCTGTTTTTT CASSLNGPNTGELFF
TRBJ1-2 16 TRBD1 many TRBV20-1 TGCAGTGCTAGGGTCGGGACAGGGGGGTTATTGCATGGCTACACCTTC CSARVGTGGLLHGYTF
TRBJ2-3 12 NA NA TRBV6-2/TRBV6-3 TGTGCCAGCACCCTCCTCGGTGATACGCAGTATTTT CASTLLGDTQYF
TRBJ1-1 13 TRBD1 many TRBV4-2 TGTGCCAGCAGCGCTACGGGACAGACTGAAGCTTTCTTT CASSATGQTEAFF
TRBJ1-1 14 NA NA TRBV6-5 TGTGCCAGCAGTCCGGTCCCCGGAAGGACTGAAGCTTTCTTT CASSPVPGRTEAFF
TRBJ1-2 15 NA many TRBV12-3/TRBV12-4 TGTGCCAGCAGTTTAGGTGTTGCAGGGGTGTATGGCTACACCTTC CASSLGVAGVYGYTF
TRBJ1-2 12 TRBD1 few TRBV29-1 TGCAGCGCTAGGGACAGGGCGTTCGGCTACACCTTC CSARDRAFGYTF
TRBJ2-7 14 NA NA TRBV28 TGTGCCAGCAGCGGGACTTCCTCCTCCTACGAGCAGTACTTC CASSGTSSSYEQYF
TRBJ2-3 21 TRBD2 many TRBV11-2 TGTGCCAGCAGCTTAGATCTCGAGGGCGGGAGTCCCGACATAAACACAGATACGCAGTATTTT CASSLDLEGGSPDINTDTQYF
TRBJ1-1 15 TRBD1 NA TRBV5-4 TGTGCCAGCAGCGCTACAGGGGGTGAAAACACTGAAGCTTTCTTT CASSATGGENTEAFF
TRBJ1-2 12 NA many TRBV20-1 TGCAGTGCTAATCAGGGTGGCTATGGCTACACCTTC CSANQGGYGYTF
TRBJ2-3 14 NA many TRBV7-6 TGTGCCAGCAGCTTAGGGCTCGCTCCAGATACGCAGTATTTT CASSLGLAPDTQYF
TRBJ2-2 16 TRBD2 many TRBV5-1 TGCGCCAGCAGCTGGGGACTAGCGGGAACCACCGGGGAGCTGTTTTTT CASSWGLAGTTGELFF
TRBJ2-1 15 NA NA TRBV28 TGTGCCTCCCGGATGCAGGGGTCCTCCTACAATGAGCAGTTCTTC CASRMQGSSYNEQFF
TRBJ2-1 16 NA many TRBV4-3 TGCGCCAGCAGCCAAGCACCCCTGAGCTCCTACAATGAGCAGTTCTTC CASSQAPLSSYNEQFF
TRBJ1-4 13 NA many TRBV19 TGTGCCGACCGGACAGTGGCGGATGAAAAACTGTTTTTT CADRTVADEKLFF
TRBJ2-1 14 NA many TRBV7-3 TGTGCCAGCAGCTTAACAGAGGTGGCCAATGAGCAGTTCTTC CASSLTEVANEQFF
TRBJ2-1 13 NA NA TRBV5-4 TGTGCCAGCAGCTCAGACCCAGGAAATGAGCAGTTCTTC CASSSDPGNEQFF
TRBJ2-2 11 NA many TRBV5-1 TGCGCCAGCAGCTTGGCCGGGGAGCTGTTTTTT CASSLAGELFF
TRBJ1-2 14 NA many TRBV4-2 TGTGCCAGCAGCCCCCCAGTGGTTAACTATGGCTACACCTTC CASSPPVVNYGYTF
TRBJ2-5 14 TRBD1 many TRBV7-2 TGTGCCAGCAGCTACAACAGGGGGCGGGAGACCCAGTACTTC CASSYNRGRETQYF
TRBJ1-1 14 TRBD1 NA TRBV7-6 TGTGCCAGCAGCTCACAGGGGAGCTCAACTGAAGCTTTCTTT CASSSQGSSTEAFF
TRBJ1-4 14 NA NA TRBV5-1 TGCGCCAGCAGCCGGGAGGCAACTAATGAAAAACTGTTTTTT CASSREATNEKLFF
TRBJ2-3 15 NA NA TRBV7-8 TGTGCCAGCAGCTTAGAGGGGGCTTTGCGGGACGCGCAGTATTTT CASSLEGALRDAQYF
TRBJ1-2 13 NA NA TRBV30 TGTGCCTGGGGGGCGGGGGGAAGCTATGGCTACACCTTC CAWGAGGSYGYTF
TRBJ2-7 14 NA many TRBV4-3 TGCGCCAGCAGCCAAGGCCCCCAAGCCTACGAGCAGTACTTC CASSQGPQAYEQYF
TRBJ1-1 16 TRBD1 many TRBV12-3/TRBV12-4 TGTGCCAGCAGTCTTATACCGGGACAGGGGGACACTGAAGCTTTCTTT CASSLIPGQGDTEAFF
TRBJ2-1 15 NA many TRBV7-9 TGTGCCAGCAGCTTAAGGTTGAGGACCTACAATGAGCAGTTCTTC CASSLRLRTYNEQFF
TRBJ2-5 14 NA many TRBV6-1 TGTGCCAGCCAACAGGGCCGCAACGGGGGGACCCAGTACTTC CASQQGRNGGTQYF
TRBJ2-3 13 NA many TRBV11-2 TGTGCCATCGGGGCCGATCCCACAGATACGCAGTATTTT CAIGADPTDTQYF
TRBJ2-5 15 TRBD1 once TRBV5-4 TGTGCCAGCAGCTTGGCCAGGGGGCCCCAAGAGACCCAGTACTTC CASSLARGPQETQYF
TRBJ2-7 13 NA many TRBV4-3 TGCGCCAGCAGCCAAGTAGGGGAAAGCGAGCAGTACTTC CASSQVGESEQYF
TRBJ2-7 15 TRBD1 many TRBV5-1 TGCGCCAGCAGCTTGGGGCAGGGGGTGATCTACGAGCAGTACTTC CASSLGQGVIYEQYF
TRBJ2-1 15 TRBD2 NA TRBV6-4 TGTGCCAGCAGCGCTAGCGGGGGGGACCCCAGAGAGCAGTTCTTC CASSASGGDPREQFF
TRBJ2-7 18 NA NA TRBV4-3 TGCGCCAGCAGCCAAGATCCTCCTAGAGGGGACGTAGTCTACGAGCAGTACTTC CASSQDPPRGDVVYEQYF
TRBJ2-1 14 TRBD2 many TRBV12-3/TRBV12-4 TGTGCCAGCAGTAGCGGGAGCTCCTACAATGAGCAGTTCTTC CASSSGSSYNEQFF